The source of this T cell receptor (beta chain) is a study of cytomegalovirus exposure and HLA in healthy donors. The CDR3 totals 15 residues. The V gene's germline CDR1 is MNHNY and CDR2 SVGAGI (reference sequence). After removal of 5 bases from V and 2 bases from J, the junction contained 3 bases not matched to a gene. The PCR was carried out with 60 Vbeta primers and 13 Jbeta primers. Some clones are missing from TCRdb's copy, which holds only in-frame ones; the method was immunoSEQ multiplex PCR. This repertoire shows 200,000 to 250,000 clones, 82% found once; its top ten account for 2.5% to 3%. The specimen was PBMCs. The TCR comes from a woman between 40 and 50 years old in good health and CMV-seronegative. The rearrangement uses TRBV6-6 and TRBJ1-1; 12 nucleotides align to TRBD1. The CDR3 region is CASSDGTGGNTEAFF. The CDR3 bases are TGTGCCAGCAGTGACGGGACAGGGGGCAACACTGAAGCTTTCTTT.